A selection of T cell receptor beta chains follows, all from one sample in a study of blood T cell repertoires in COVID-19. Profiled with immunoSEQ multiplex PCR; TCRdb holds only in-frame clones, not every one. The table shows 200,000 to 250,000 clones, with approximately 87% occurring only once. Material: PBMCs or T cells enriched from blood (not recorded which). The receptors were sampled from a woman aged 45-65 years in a cohort exposed to, infected with or recovered from COVID-19 (not recorded which). The CDR3 runs from the conserved cysteine through the conserved F or W. A D gene is named only where the DNA matches it firmly. Size values are once, few and many counts, or a class for expanded clones, and some rows have none.

J: TRBJ2-2
V: TRBV11-1
D: NA
size: NA
DNA: TGTGCCAGCAGCTTAGGGGGCGCCGACACCGGGGAGCTGTTTTTT
CDR3: CASSLGGADTGELFF

J: TRBJ2-1
V: TRBV4-2
D: TRBD2
size: NA
DNA: TGTGCCAGCAGCCAAGATACTAGCGGGGTGTTCGATGAGCAGTTCTTC
CDR3: CASSQDTSGVFDEQFF

J: TRBJ2-7
V: TRBV7-2
D: NA
size: once
DNA: TGTGCCAGCAGCTTATTGGGGGGGGCCGGTTACGAGCAGTACTTC
CDR3: CASSLLGGAGYEQYF

J: TRBJ2-7
V: TRBV3-1/TRBV3-2
D: NA
size: NA
DNA: TGTGCCAGCAGCCATATGAGGCGCAGCTACGAGCAGTACTTC
CDR3: CASSHMRRSYEQYF

J: TRBJ2-1
V: TRBV4-2
D: NA
size: NA
DNA: TGTGCCAGCAGCCACACCAGACAAAGATATAACAATGAGCAGTTCTTC
CDR3: CASSHTRQRYNNEQFF

J: TRBJ1-2
V: TRBV12-3/TRBV12-4
D: NA
size: NA
DNA: TGTGCCAGCAGTTTCAGCGTGGTGGGCTACACCTTC
CDR3: CASSFSVVGYTF

J: TRBJ2-1
V: TRBV11-3
D: NA
size: NA
DNA: TGTGCCAGCAGCTTAGGAGGTACCCGTGTGGATGAGCAGTTCTTC
CDR3: CASSLGGTRVDEQFF

J: TRBJ1-6
V: TRBV5-1
D: NA
size: NA
DNA: TGCGCCAGCAGCAACAGTTCTTCACCCCTCCACTTT
CDR3: CASSNSSSPLHF

J: TRBJ1-6
V: TRBV7-2
D: NA
size: NA
DNA: TGTGCCAGCAGCCCCCTGGCCTCCCAACCTCATTCACCCCTCCACTTT
CDR3: CASSPLASQPHSPLHF

J: TRBJ1-4
V: TRBV6-5
D: TRBD1
size: NA
DNA: TGTGCCAGTACCAGCCGACAGGGACCCAAACTGTTTTTT
CDR3: CASTSRQGPKLFF

J: TRBJ2-5
V: TRBV5-1
D: TRBD2
size: NA
DNA: TGCGCCAGCAGCCTCAAACTAGCGGGTGGGACCCAGTACTTC
CDR3: CASSLKLAGGTQYF

J: TRBJ2-3
V: TRBV2
D: TRBD2
size: NA
DNA: TGTGCCAGCAGTAGACTAGCGGGGGGGCTAGATACGCAGTATTTT
CDR3: CASSRLAGGLDTQYF

J: TRBJ1-6
V: TRBV9
D: NA
size: NA
DNA: TGTGCCAGCAGCGTAGACGGCAGGCAATCACCCCTCCACTTT
CDR3: CASSVDGRQSPLHF

J: TRBJ1-5
V: TRBV5-1
D: NA
size: NA
DNA: TGCGCCAGCAGCGCCGTGGGGGGAGACGGTCAGCCCCAGCATTTT
CDR3: CASSAVGGDGQPQHF

J: TRBJ1-2
V: TRBV19
D: NA
size: once
DNA: TGTGCCAGTAGCAGTATTGCGGAAATTAACTATGGCTACACCTTC
CDR3: CASSSIAEINYGYTF

J: TRBJ2-2
V: TRBV5-8
D: NA
size: NA
DNA: TGTGCCAGCAGCTTGGAAGGCGGGCACTACACCGGGGAGCTGTTTTTT
CDR3: CASSLEGGHYTGELFF

J: TRBJ2-7
V: TRBV4-3
D: TRBD2
size: NA
DNA: TGCGCCAGCAGCCAGTGGGCGGGGGGGCAGTACGAGCAGTACTTC
CDR3: CASSQWAGGQYEQYF

J: TRBJ2-2
V: TRBV9
D: NA
size: NA
DNA: TGTGCCAGCAGCGTAGACGGGTACGGGGAGCTGTTTTTT
CDR3: CASSVDGYGELFF

J: TRBJ1-1
V: TRBV6-2/TRBV6-3
D: TRBD1
size: NA
DNA: TGTGCCAGCAGTTACTCGACTCTTGAGGGGGCGCAAGCTTTCTTT
CDR3: CASSYSTLEGAQAFF

J: TRBJ1-5
V: TRBV4-3
D: TRBD1
size: NA
DNA: TGCGCCAGCAGCCAAGATGTGGGACAGGGTTGGTCCCCCCAGCATTTT
CDR3: CASSQDVGQGWSPQHF

J: TRBJ2-3
V: TRBV19
D: NA
size: NA
DNA: TGTGCCAGTAGTATATTGGGCCTAGCAGACACAGATACGCAGTATTTT
CDR3: CASSILGLADTDTQYF

J: TRBJ2-1
V: TRBV5-1
D: NA
size: NA
DNA: TGCGCCAGCAGCTTAAGCCGGCCTAGCTACAATGAGCAGTTCTTC
CDR3: CASSLSRPSYNEQFF

J: TRBJ1-6
V: TRBV28
D: NA
size: NA
DNA: TGTGCCAGCACAGCCAGGTCTTCACCCCTCCACTTT
CDR3: CASTARSSPLHF